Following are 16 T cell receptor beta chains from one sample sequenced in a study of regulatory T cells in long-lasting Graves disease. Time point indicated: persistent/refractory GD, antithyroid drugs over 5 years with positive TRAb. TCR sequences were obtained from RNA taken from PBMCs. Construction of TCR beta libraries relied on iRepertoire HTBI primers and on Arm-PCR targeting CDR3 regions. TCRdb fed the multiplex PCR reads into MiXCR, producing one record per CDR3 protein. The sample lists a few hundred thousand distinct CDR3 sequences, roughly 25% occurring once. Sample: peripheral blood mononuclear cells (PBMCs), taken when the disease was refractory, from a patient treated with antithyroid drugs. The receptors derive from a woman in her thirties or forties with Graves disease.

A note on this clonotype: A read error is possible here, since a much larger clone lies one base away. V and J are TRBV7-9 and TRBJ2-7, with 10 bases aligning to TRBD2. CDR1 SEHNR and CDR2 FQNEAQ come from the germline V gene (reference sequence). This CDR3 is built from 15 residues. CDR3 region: CASSFTSGDTYEQYF. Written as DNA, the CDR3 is TGCGCCAGCAGCTTTACTAGCGGGGATACCTACGAGCAGTACTTC. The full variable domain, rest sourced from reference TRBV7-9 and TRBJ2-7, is DTGVSQNPRHKITKRGQNVTFRCDPISEHNRLYWYRQTLGQGPEFLTYFQNEAQLEKSRLLSDRFSAERPKGSFSTLEIQRTEQGDSAMYLCASSFTSGDTYEQYFGPGTRLTVT.

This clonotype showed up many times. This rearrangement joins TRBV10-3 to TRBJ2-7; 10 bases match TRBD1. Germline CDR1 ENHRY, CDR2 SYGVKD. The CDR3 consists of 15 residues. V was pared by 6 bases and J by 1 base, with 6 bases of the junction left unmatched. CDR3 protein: CAIRTGTGVSYEQYF. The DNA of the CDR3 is TGTGCCATCAGAACCGGGACAGGGGTATCCTACGAGCAGTACTTC.

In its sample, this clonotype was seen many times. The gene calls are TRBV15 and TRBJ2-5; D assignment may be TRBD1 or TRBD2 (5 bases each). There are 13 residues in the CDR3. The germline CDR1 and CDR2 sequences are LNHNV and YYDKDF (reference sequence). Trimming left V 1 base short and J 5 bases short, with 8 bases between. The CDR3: CATSRGEGETQYF. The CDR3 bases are TGTGCCACCAGCAGAGGAGAGGGGGAGACCCAGTACTTC.

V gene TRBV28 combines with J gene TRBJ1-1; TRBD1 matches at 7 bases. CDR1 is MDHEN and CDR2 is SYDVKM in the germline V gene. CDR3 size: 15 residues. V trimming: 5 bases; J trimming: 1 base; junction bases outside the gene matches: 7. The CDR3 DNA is TGTGCCAGCAGTCCCCTTAGACAGGGGAACACTGAAGCTTTCTTT. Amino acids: CASSPLRQGNTEAFF.

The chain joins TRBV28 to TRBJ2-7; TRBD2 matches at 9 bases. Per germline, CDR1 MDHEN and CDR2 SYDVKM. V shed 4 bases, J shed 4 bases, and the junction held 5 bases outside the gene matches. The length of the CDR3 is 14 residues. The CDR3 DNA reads TGTGCCAGCAGTTCGGGACTAGCTACGTACGAGCAGTACTTC. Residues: CASSSGLATYEQYF.

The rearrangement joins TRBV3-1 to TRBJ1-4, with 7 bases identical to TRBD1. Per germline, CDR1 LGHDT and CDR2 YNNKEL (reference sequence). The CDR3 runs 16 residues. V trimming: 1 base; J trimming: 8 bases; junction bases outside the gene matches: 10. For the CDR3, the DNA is TGTGCCAGCAGCCAAGTCAGTGGTAGGGGGCGAGAAAAACTGTTTTTT. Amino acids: CASSQVSGRGREKLFF.

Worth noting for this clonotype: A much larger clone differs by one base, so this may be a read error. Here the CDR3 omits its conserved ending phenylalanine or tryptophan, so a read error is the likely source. In DNA form, the CDR3 reads TGTGCCAGCAGTGATAACCCGTTGGTCAAAAACATTCAGTACCTC. Protein product: CASSDNPLVKNIQYL. J is TRBJ2-4 and V is TRBV2; unclear D gene. The germline V gene has CDR1 SNHLY and CDR2 FYNNEI. This CDR3 region has 15 residues. Deletions cut 3 bases from V and 3 bases from J, with 12 bases between.

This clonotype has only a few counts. The CDR3 reads CASEDSWGNQPQHF. CDR3 coding DNA: TGTGCCAGCGAGGACAGTTGGGGCAATCAGCCCCAGCATTTT. V and J are TRBV25-1 and TRBJ1-5; D might be TRBD1 (6 bases). CDR1 and CDR2 from the germline V gene are MGHDK and SYGVNS. Trimming left V 8 bases short and J 2 bases short, with 13 bases between. The CDR3 runs 14 residues.

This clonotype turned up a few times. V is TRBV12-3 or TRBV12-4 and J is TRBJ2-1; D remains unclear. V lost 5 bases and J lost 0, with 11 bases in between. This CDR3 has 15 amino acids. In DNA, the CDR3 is TGTGCCAGCAGTGAGGTCCATAGCTCCTACAATGAGCAGTTCTTC. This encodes CASSEVHSSYNEQFF.

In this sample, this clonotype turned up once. CDR3 sequence (DNA): TGTGCCAGCTCACCACGGGACAGGGTGGAACAGCCCCAGCATTTT. Its translation: CASSPRDRVEQPQHF. V usage is TRBV28 and J usage is TRBJ1-5; TRBD1 matches at 9 bases. V shed 8 bases, J shed 7 bases, and the junction held 12 bases outside the gene matches. The length of the CDR3 is 15 residues. CDR1 MDHEN and CDR2 SYDVKM come from the germline V gene. Variable domain in full (rest from reference TRBV28 and TRBJ1-5): DVKVTQSSRYLVKRTGEKVFLECVQDMDHENMFWYRQDPGLGLRLIYFSYDVKMKEKGDIPEGYSVSREKKERFSLILESASTNQTSMYLCASSPRDRVEQPQHFGDGTRLSIL.

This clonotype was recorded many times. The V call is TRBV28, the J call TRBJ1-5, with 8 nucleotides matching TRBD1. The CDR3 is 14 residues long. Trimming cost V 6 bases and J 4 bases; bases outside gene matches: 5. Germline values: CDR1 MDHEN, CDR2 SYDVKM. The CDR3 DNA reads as TGTGCCAGCAGCCAGGGGGCGAGTAATCAGCCCCAGCATTTT. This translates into CASSQGASNQPQHF. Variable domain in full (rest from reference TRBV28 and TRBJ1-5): DVKVTQSSRYLVKRTGEKVFLECVQDMDHENMFWYRQDPGLGLRLIYFSYDVKMKEKGDIPEGYSVSREKKERFSLILESASTNQTSMYLCASSQGASNQPQHFGDGTRLSIL.

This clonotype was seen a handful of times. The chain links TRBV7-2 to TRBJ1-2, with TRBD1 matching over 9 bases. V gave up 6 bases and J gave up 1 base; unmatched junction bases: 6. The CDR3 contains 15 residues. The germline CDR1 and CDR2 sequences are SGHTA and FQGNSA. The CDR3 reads CASRRQTGGNYGYTF. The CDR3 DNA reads TGTGCCAGCAGGCGACAGACAGGGGGTAACTATGGCTACACCTTC.

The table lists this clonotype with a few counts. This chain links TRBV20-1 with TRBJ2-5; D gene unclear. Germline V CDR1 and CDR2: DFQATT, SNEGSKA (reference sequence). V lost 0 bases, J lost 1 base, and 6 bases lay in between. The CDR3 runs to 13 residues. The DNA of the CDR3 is TGCAGTGCTAGAGACCCTATCCAAGAGACCCAGTACTTC. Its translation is CSARDPIQETQYF.

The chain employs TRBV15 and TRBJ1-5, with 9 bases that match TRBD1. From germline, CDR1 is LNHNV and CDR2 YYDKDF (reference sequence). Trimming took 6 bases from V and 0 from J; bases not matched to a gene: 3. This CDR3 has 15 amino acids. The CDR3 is CATSPGQGSNQPQHF. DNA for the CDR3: TGTGCCACCAGTCCGGGACAGGGTAGCAATCAGCCCCAGCATTTT.

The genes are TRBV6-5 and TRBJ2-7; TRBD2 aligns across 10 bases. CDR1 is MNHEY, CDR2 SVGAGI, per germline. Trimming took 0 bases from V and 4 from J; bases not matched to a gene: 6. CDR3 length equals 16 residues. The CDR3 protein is CASSYSPSGSKYEQYF. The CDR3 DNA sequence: TGTGCCAGCAGTTACTCGCCTAGCGGGAGCAAGTACGAGCAGTACTTC.

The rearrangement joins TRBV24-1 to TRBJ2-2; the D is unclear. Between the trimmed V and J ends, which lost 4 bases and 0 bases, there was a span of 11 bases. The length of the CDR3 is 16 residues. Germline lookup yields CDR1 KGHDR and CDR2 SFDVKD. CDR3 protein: CATSDHDTTNTGELFF. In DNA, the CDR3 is TGTGCCACCAGTGACCATGACACCACGAACACCGGGGAGCTGTTTTTT.